Reported below is one TCR beta chain. Its specificity is not known. Ranging in age from about 6 to 95, the donors were healthy Caucasian individuals from Russia. Isolated per sample were at least 6 million PBMCs. RNA extraction gave at least 5 micrograms of total RNA per sample. These data are taken from a study of blood T cells in healthy people across ages. General study findings and limits: The recorded TCR beta diversity per million T cells decreased in a roughly linear manner with age.

Germline V gene sequence: CDR1 LGHDT, CDR2 YNNKEL (reference sequence). The CDR3 runs 14 residues. V shed 6 bases and J shed 4 bases, with 15 bases lying between them. Combining a sample-barcoded 5' primer with a J-beta primer mix, a second PCR ran for 7 to 11 cycles. From the 5' RACE reads, TCRdb called clonotypes with MiXCR, one entry per CDR3 protein. The table lists roughly 1,800,000 distinct CDR3 sequences, around 50% of them singletons. This clonotype originated in a woman aged 40 to 49 in good health. Sequenced: blood. V and J are TRBV3-1 and TRBJ2-5; D is perhaps TRBD1 (6 bases). The CDR3 sequence: CASSQTGTGETQYF. In DNA form, the CDR3 reads TGTGCCAGCAGTCAAACAGGGACGGGAGAGACCCAGTACTTC.